This T cell receptor (beta chain) was captured by sequencing in a study of CD8 T cells in ankylosing spondylitis (TCRdb year 2017). About the study as a whole: The study set out to find disease-linked TCR variants by profiling T cell receptor beta repertoires in ankylosing spondylitis patients and healthy donors. Samples of peripheral blood were taken, and for ankylosing spondylitis patients, synovial fluid was collected as well. In total, the full study cohort was made up of approximately 99 healthy donors and 20 to 25 ankylosing spondylitis patients.

Concerning this clonotype itself: The antigen this receptor binds is unknown. Per-base quality was not reported, and no clone a single base away is much larger than it.

Sequencer: Illumina HiSeq 2500. TCR beta libraries were prepared by quantitative 5'-RACE with molecular barcodes. As for the original processing: A new computational method based on a probabilistic model of VDJ rearrangement was used to identify disease-linked TCR variants. The public reads were reprocessed in TCRdb via fastp at Q25 and MiXCR, keeping in-frame beta chains. Duplicate CDR3 protein sequences are folded into a single record with the most common DNA and genes. The V and J calls here are based on TCRdb, not the publication. For this sample there are around 770,000 distinct CDR3 sequences; 10% to 15% appear just once. 0.51% of the sample belongs to the ten largest clones. Overall results and qualifications from the work: A TCR beta motif made up of eight or nine highly homologous amino acid variants appeared to be characteristic of blood from ankylosing spondylitis patients. The disease-linked clones had a CD8+ phenotype and were found at relatively low frequencies in peripheral blood. The disease-linked clones were reported to be significantly enriched in matched synovial fluid samples from ankylosing spondylitis patients. Some motif variants had previously been reported in the synovial fluid and blood of reactive arthritis patients, which suggests shared mechanisms of disease initiation.

CDR1 SGHTA and CDR2 FQGNSA were looked up in the germline V gene. V was cut back by 1 base and J by 8 bases, leaving a gap of 17 bases between them. The CDR3 runs 15 amino acids, cysteine and phenylalanine included. Only the CDR3 part of the read is kept: 45 bases, read in frame from the first base. Sequencing was carried out using blood, either unsorted or a sorted T cell fraction (not recorded which). The sequence derives from a male donor with ankylosing spondylitis. The chain is made from TRBV7-2 and TRBJ1-2; the D gene assignment is ambiguous. The DNA sequence reads TGTGCCAGCAGCTTAGGCTTGACCGAGGTTCGGGGCTACACCTTC. Translation gives CASSLGLTEVRGYTF. Extended through the reference TRBV7-2 and TRBJ1-2 proteins, this CDR3 yields the full variable domain: GAGVSQSPSNKVTEKGKDVELRCDPISGHTALYWYRQSLGQGLEFLIYFQGNSAPDKSGLPSDRFSAERTGGSVSTLTIQRTQQEDSAVYLCASSLGLTEVRGYTFGSGTRLTVV.